This T cell receptor (beta chain) came from a study of T cell responses to AZD1222 COVID-19 vaccine. Assay used: immunoSEQ multiplex PCR; TCRdb lists only in-frame clones, some missing. Of 150,000 to 200,000 clones listed, more than 75% are singletons. Regarding the study as a whole: Seropositive AZD1222 recipients at baseline numbered only 6 or 7. Repertoire sampling was restricted to post-peak T cell response timepoints. Spike-wide vaccine-associated CD4 TCRs dominated at 160-218 and 743-854.

The CDR3 spans 14 residues. Germline V gene data show CDR1 as MNHNY and CDR2 as SVGAGI (reference sequence). V lost 7 bases, J lost 2 bases, and 12 bases lay in between. On this clone itself: As yet, its antigen is unknown.

Specimen: peripheral blood, collected 28 days after the second AZD1222 dose. V and J are TRBV6-6 and TRBJ1-3, with D perhaps matching TRBD1 (5 bases). This receptor was identified in an adult who received the AZD1222 COVID-19 vaccine. The CDR3 DNA sequence: TGTGCCAGCACGGCGGGGGGAGCTGGAAACACCATATATTTT. It encodes CASTAGGAGNTIYF.